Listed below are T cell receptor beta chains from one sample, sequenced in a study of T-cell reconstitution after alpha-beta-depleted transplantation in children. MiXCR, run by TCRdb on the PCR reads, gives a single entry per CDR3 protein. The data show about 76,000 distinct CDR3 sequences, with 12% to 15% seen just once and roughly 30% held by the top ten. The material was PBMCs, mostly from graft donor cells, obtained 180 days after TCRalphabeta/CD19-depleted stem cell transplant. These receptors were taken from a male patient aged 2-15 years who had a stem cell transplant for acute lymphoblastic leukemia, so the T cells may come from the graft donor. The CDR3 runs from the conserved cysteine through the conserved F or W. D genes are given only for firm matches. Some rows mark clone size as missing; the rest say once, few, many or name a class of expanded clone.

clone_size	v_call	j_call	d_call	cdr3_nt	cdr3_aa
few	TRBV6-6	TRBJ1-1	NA	TGTGCAATTACCCGGGGCACTGAAGCTTTCTTT	CAITRGTEAFF
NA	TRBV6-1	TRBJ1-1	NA	TGTGCCAGCAGTCCCCGCAGGGAAGCTTTCTTT	CASSPRREAFF
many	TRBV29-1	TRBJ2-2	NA	TGCAGCGTTGCACGGGAGACCGGGGAGCTGTTTTTT	CSVARETGELFF
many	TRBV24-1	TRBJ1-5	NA	TGTGCCACCGCGCTGGGCAATCAGCCCCAGCATTTT	CATALGNQPQHF
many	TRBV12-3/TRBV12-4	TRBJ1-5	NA	TGTGCCAGCAGTCCGACACGTAATCAGCCCCAGCATTTT	CASSPTRNQPQHF
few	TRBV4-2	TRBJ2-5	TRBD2	TGTGCCAGCAGCTACGGGACTAGCGGGAAGGAGACCCAGTACTTC	CASSYGTSGKETQYF
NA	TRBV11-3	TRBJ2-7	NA	TGTGCCAGCAGATTATTCCCAGGGGGGGCCGTTGGGGAGCAGTACTTC	CASRLFPGGAVGEQYF
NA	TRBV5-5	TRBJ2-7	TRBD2	TGTGCCAGCAGCTTAGCGGGAGAGGCCTACGAGCAGTACTTC	CASSLAGEAYEQYF
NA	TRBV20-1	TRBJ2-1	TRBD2	TGCAGTGCTAGAGAGAGGTTTAGCGGGAGTATCTACAATGAGCAGTTCTTC	CSARERFSGSIYNEQFF
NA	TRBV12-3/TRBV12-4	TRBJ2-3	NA	TGTGCCAGCAGTTTAAGAGGTGTCTTAGATACGCAGTATTTT	CASSLRGVLDTQYF